The TCR beta chain under discussion was sequenced for a study of PD-L1 blockade in urothelial cancer (dated by TCRdb to about 2017). As for the study more broadly: Therapy was started in 2014 for all patients, and atezolizumab 1,200 mg was administered intravenously every 3 weeks. About 85% of the roughly 29 patients were identified as males with urothelial cancer of bladder origin, and a prior smoking history was reported by 18 of 29 patients. An ECOG performance status of 0 or 1 was recorded for the patients, and 0 to 3 prior chemotherapy regimens had been received by the patients. Blood samples were analyzed 3 weeks after the start of treatment (second dose) and 6 weeks after the start of treatment. Blood samples gave a median of roughly 150,000 T cells and 80,000 to 95,000 unique TCRs, with a median clonality of roughly 0.08. The study was an exploratory multi-omic analysis of somatic, immune and clinical correlates of response to PD-L1 blockade with atezolizumab in urothelial cancer. Pretreatment tumor samples and matched peripheral blood, collected serially before and after atezolizumab treatment, underwent TCR sequencing. Progression-free survival longer than 6 months counted as durable clinical benefit, and TCR features were additionally tested against both progression-free and overall survival. In the same patients, whole exome sequencing and RNA sequencing of pretreatment tumors were performed in addition to TCR sequencing. Durable clinical benefit was achieved by nine patients but not by the remaining 20. Around 29 patients had pretreatment blood TCR-seq, some 25 had at least one posttreatment blood collection, and some 25 had tumor TCR-seq.

Study-wide findings and limitations: Among patients with durable benefit, tumor-associated TCR clones showed greater expansion in peripheral blood 3 weeks after treatment started (n of about 21, p = 0.022). A pretreatment peripheral blood TCR clonality below the median was linked to improved progression-free and overall survival. Because of the small sample size (n of about 30) and the many exploratory analyses performed, the results are intended to be regarded as hypothesis-generating.

Including the terminal cysteine and phenylalanine, the CDR3 comprises 15 residues. The only DNA kept is the CDR3, 45 bases in frame from the first base. The germline V gene encodes CDR1 LGHNA and CDR2 YSLEER. At the junction V is shortened by 0 bases and J by 9 bases, with 15 bases in between. Details on this clone: Its antigen has not been determined. No much larger clone is present one base from it, and per-base qualities are unavailable.

Reading the label with the study, this specimen's time point is: pretreatment peripheral blood. A cohort of about 31 patients with locally advanced or metastatic urothelial carcinoma, treated at Memorial Sloan Kettering on a trial protocol, was included. Peripheral blood mononuclear cells were collected pretreatment and during treatment, at between 1 and 8 total time points per patient. The Qiagen DNeasy Blood extraction kit was used to purify genomic DNA from total PBMCs and tumor samples. PBMCs were collected pretreatment and during treatment, and were isolated and stored as previously described. Synthetic TCR analog templates were spiked into each PCR so that absolute template abundance could be estimated from read counts. Using the immunoSEQ assay, TCRbeta CDR3 regions were amplified from genomic DNA with bias-controlled V and J gene primers. Rearranged TCRbeta segments were sequenced at approximately 20X coverage. The study's processing was this. Clustering was used to correct sequencing errors, and CDR3s were annotated against IMGT so that V, D and J genes could be assigned. Downstream analyses used only productive TCRbeta rearrangements and left out out-of-frame or stop-codon sequences. To compute clonality, Shannon entropy was normalized by the log of the number of unique productive sequences and then subtracted from one. Fisher's exact test with Benjamini-Hochberg correction, using a cutoff of adjusted p below 0.01, was how clones that differed between time points or between blood and tumor were identified. This immuneACCESS table, as held by TCRdb, lists in-frame sequences with V and J called but not all clones. Of the missing ones, under half trace to an unresolved V gene in checked studies; the others have no known cause. D and trimming were read from the DNA, whereas the V and J calls and clone size are those reported in that table. This sample comprises about 81,000 clones, around four fifths of them detected only once. Of the sample, about 7.4% falls within the top ten clones.

This clonotype originated in a middle-aged man with urothelial cancer. This chain joins TRBV4-3 to TRBJ1-5; the D gene cannot be resolved reliably. This specimen consisted of PBMCs, obtained around atezolizumab (anti-PD-L1) treatment. The DNA sequence reads TGCGCCAGCAGCCAAGATTTGAGGTCCCCCAGGCCCCAGCATTTT. Translation gives CASSQDLRSPRPQHF.